This T cell receptor beta chain emerged from a study of T cell responses to AZD1222 COVID-19 vaccine. Comments on this clone: No antigen is known for it.

Sequenced by immunoSEQ multiplex PCR; TCRdb stores in-frame clones only, minus some. The repertoire has around 140,000 clones, about nine tenths of them found once; the top ten carry 1.5% to 2%. Overall study findings and caveats: White British donors predominated, females outnumbered males, and clonal diversity was possibly underestimated. Baseline seropositivity characterized only six or seven AZD1222 recipients. With dominance at 160-218 and 743-854, vaccine-associated CD4 TCRs spanned spike. With two AZD1222 doses given, Spike-specific TCR breadth and depth both rose.

Looked up from germline, CDR1 is SGHVS and CDR2 is FQNEAQ. Trimming took 4 bases from V and 1 from J, leaving 11 bases between them. The CDR3 is 15 amino acids. The chain carries TRBV7-8 and TRBJ1-3; D perhaps matches TRBD1 (5 bases). The sequencing here drew on peripheral blood, taken 28 days after the second AZD1222 dose. The TCR sequence derives from an adult who received the AZD1222 COVID-19 vaccine. CDR3 bases: TGTGCCAGCAGCTACGGACGGGGGTCTGGAAACACCATATATTTT. Protein product: CASSYGRGSGNTIYF.